This T cell receptor beta chain was obtained from a study of T-cell reconstitution after alpha-beta-depleted transplantation in children. Germline-derived CDR1 and CDR2 are MDHEN and SYDVKM. V lost 10 bases to trimming and J lost 10 bases; unmatched junction nucleotides: 15. The CDR3 covers 15 residues. The authors prepared the TCRbeta library with unique molecular identifiers. MiXCR was run by TCRdb on the PCR reads, yielding one entry per CDR3 protein. Of about 72,000 distinct CDR3 sequences in the sample, approximately 7.3% are singletons; the top ten hold around 2.4%. The chain combines TRBV28 with TRBJ2-6, with TRBD1 matching over 8 bases. This receptor was obtained from a human donor who donated a stem cell graft to a child with acute lymphoblastic leukemia. The source material was PBMCs from the stem cell graft donor, sampled from the stem cell graft. Written as DNA, the CDR3 is TGTGCCACTGGGACAGGCACCCCCCATCGAAACGTCCTGACTTTC. Its translation is CATGTGTPHRNVLTF.